The present TCR beta chain was sequenced within a study of T-cell memory formation after mild COVID-19. The wider study: TCR clustering was largely donor specific.

The CDR3 runs 12 residues. The germline V gene encodes CDR1 MNHEY and CDR2 SVGAGI. Deletions cut 6 bases from V and 6 bases from J, with 9 bases between. TCRdb re-called the 5' RACE reads with MiXCR, one entry per CDR3 protein. The sample includes some 600,000 distinct CDR3 sequences, 15% to 20% of them seen just once. This clonotype was picked up a small number of times. The sequenced sample was PBMCs or a T cell subset sorted from them (not recorded which). This receptor was taken from an adult woman who had mild COVID-19 (a few samples of this study predate the infection). Cell type and time point are not known. The rearrangement uses TRBV6-5 and TRBJ2-1, with D hard to call. CDR3 DNA: TGTGCCAGCAGGAGTACACCCAATGAGCAGTTCTTC. Protein: CASRSTPNEQFF.